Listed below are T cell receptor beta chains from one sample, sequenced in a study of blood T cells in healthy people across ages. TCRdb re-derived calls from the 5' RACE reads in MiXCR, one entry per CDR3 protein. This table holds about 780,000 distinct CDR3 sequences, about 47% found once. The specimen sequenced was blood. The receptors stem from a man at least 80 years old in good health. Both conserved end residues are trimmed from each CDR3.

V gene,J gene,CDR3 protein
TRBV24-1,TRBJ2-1,ATSDLMKGDEQF
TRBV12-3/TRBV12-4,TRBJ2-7,ASSLVSSQDEQY
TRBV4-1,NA,ASSEEGCGGRLRETQY
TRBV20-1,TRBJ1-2,SASRGGDAYT
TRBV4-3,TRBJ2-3,ASSRIQGTDTQY
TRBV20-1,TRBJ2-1,SAGTAYNEQF
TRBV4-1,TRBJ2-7,ASSQGQGAKDEQY
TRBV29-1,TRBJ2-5,SVLGVIDRQETQY
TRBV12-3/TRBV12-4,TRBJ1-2,ASSLASNFGQGYT
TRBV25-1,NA,ASSEYSNYEQY
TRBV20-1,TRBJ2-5,SARVGGPYQETQY
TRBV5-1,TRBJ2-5,ASSLYSMTGDQETQY
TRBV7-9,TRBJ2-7,ASSITGSASYEQY
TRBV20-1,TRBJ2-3,SARAEQGPTDTQY
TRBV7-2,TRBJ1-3,ASSQGAMAGNTIY
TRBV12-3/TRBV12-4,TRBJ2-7,ASRGLDYEQY
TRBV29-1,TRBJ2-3,SAPMGRGARDTQY
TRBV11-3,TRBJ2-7,ASSLVSAVEQY
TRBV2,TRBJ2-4,ASSEVLAGGFWDIQY
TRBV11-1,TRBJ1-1,ASGPFRQFNTEAF
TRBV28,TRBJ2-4,ASRQDEQRPRIQY
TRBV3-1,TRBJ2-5,ASSQAGGAGETQY
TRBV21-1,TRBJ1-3,ASSKVSGGNTIY
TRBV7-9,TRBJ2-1,ASSLTRLYNEQF
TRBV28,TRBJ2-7,ASQRPAGRGEQY
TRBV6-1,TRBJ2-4,ASSEGRMGGNIQY
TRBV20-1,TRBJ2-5,SARVGKETQY
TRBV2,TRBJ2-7,ASSNRQGSEQY
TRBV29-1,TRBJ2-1,SVGETYNEQF
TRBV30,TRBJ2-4,AWKESLAKNIQY
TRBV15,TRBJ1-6,ATSRGSSPLH
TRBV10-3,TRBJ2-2,AILPSAQPAGELF
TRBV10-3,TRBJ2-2,AISESVGRGGGELF
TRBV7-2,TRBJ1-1,ASSDRGNTEAF
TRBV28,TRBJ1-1,ASSDRGWKNTEAF
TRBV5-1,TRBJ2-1,ASARSGTGQDEQF